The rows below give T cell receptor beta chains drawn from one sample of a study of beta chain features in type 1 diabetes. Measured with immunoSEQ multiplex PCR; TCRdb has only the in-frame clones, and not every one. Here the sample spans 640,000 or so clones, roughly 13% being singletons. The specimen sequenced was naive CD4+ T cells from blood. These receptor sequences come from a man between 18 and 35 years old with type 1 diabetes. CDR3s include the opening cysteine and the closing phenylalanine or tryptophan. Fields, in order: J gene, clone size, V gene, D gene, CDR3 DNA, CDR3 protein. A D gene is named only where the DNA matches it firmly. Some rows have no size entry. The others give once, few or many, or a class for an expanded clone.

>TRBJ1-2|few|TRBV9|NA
TGTGCCAGCACCCTGGGACCGAACTATGGCTACACCTTC
CASTLGPNYGYTF
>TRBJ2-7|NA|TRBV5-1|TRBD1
TGCGCCAGCAGCTCGGAGGACAGGGTCTACGAGCAGTACTTC
CASSSEDRVYEQYF
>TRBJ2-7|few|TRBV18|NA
TGTGCCAGCTCACCACTCAGCTACGAGCAGTACTTC
CASSPLSYEQYF
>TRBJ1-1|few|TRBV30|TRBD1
TGTGCCTGGAGTGTTCTCTCAGGGGGGAACACTGAAGCTTTCTTT
CAWSVLSGGNTEAFF
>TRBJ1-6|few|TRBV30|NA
TGTGCCTGGAGAATGGCCAGGGGTAATTCACCCCTCCACTTT
CAWRMARGNSPLHF
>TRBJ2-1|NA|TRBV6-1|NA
TGTGCCAGCAGCTTACAAAGGGACAATGAGCAGTTCTTC
CASSLQRDNEQFF
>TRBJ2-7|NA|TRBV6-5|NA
TGTGCCAGCAGTTCGAGGTACGAGCAGTACTTC
CASSSRYEQYF
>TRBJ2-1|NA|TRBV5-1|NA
TGCGCCAGCAGGTTGGGGACCAGCTCCTACAATGAGCAGTTCTTC
CASRLGTSSYNEQFF
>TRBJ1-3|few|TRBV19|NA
TGTGCCAGTAGTACGAGTTTCGGAAACACCATATATTTT
CASSTSFGNTIYF
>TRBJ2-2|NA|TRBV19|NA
TGTGCCAGTAGTCCCGACGGGCCCCAAATCGGCACCGGGGAGCTGTTTTTT
CASSPDGPQIGTGELFF
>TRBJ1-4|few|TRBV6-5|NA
TGTGCCAGCAGTTCCGGGACTTCTAATGAAAAACTGTTTTTT
CASSSGTSNEKLFF
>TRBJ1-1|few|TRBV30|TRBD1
TGTGCCTCAACCCCAGGGGGGTACACTGAAGCTTTCTTT
CASTPGGYTEAFF
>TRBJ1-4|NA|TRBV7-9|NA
TGTGCCAGCAGCCCCCGGGGAGGTGCTAATGAAAAACTGTTTTTT
CASSPRGGANEKLFF
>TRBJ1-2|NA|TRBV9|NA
TGTGCCAGCAGACAGGCGCCTTCATATGGCTACACCTTC
CASRQAPSYGYTF
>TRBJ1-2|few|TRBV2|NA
TGTGCCAGCATCGGACAGAACTATGGCTACACCTTC
CASIGQNYGYTF
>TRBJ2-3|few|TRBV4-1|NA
TGCGCCAGCAGCCAGACACGTAGTACAGATACGCAGTATTTT
CASSQTRSTDTQYF
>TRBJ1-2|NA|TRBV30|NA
TGTGCCTGGACAACAGGAGACTATGGCTACACCTTC
CAWTTGDYGYTF
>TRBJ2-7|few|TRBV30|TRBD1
TGTGCCTGGAGTCCGGGACAGGGAGTTTACGAGCAGTACTTC
CAWSPGQGVYEQYF
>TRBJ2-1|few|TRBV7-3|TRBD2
TGTGCCAGCAGCTTAACGGGTCCCCACCGACTAGCGAATGAGCAGTTCTTC
CASSLTGPHRLANEQFF
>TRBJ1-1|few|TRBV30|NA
TGTGCCTGGAGTGCCCTGAGGTCGGGAACTGAAGCTTTCTTT
CAWSALRSGTEAFF
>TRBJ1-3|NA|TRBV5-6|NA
TGTGCCAGCAGCTTGTATTCCGGATTTGACACCATATATTTT
CASSLYSGFDTIYF
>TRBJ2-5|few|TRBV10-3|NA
TGTGCCATCAGTGAGCGACCTGGAGAGACCCAGTACTTC
CAISERPGETQYF
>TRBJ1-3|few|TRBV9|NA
TGTGCCAGCAGCGGACCCGGCTCTGGAAACACCATATATTTT
CASSGPGSGNTIYF